The text below deals with one T cell receptor (beta chain). This clone is categorized as medium-sized (0.01 to 0.1%). Which antigen it targets is not known. Base qualities are missing; no much larger clone stands one base away. The time point label for this specimen denotes: cycle 1 day 1 (C1D1), immediately before nivolumab initiation. Every trial patient had relapsed following autologous stem cell transplantation, and prior brentuximab vedotin exposure was what differed among cohorts A, B and C. A total of about 51 patients with relapsed/refractory classical Hodgkin lymphoma made up the trial cohort, and each patient's best overall response was complete response, partial response or progressive disease. Trial patients were treated with single-agent nivolumab in the multi-cohort phase II CheckMate 205 trial. An independent review committee assessed best overall response by applying the 2007 International Working Group response criteria. PBMCs from the trial were collected at three points: immediately before nivolumab initiation (C1D1), and during therapy at cycle 2 day 1 and cycle 4 day 1. Peripheral blood was collected in 8 mL Vacutainer Cell Preparation Tubes, from which PBMCs were isolated by centrifugation and then cryopreserved.

This record belongs to a study of PD-1 blockade in classical Hodgkin lymphoma (dated by TCRdb to about 2020). A note on the overall study: Nivolumab dosing was 3 mg/kg intravenously every 2 weeks, continuing until either disease progression or unacceptable toxicity. The study used CyTOF and TCR beta sequencing to define a peripheral blood immune signature of response to PD-1 blockade in classical Hodgkin lymphoma. Broad study findings and their caveats: Baseline TCR diversity was reported to be lower in newly diagnosed patients than in healthy donors and to be lower still in relapsed/refractory patients. Trial patients achieving complete response had baseline diversity similar to newly diagnosed patients, whereas partial responders and progressors had significantly lower diversity. CD4+ but not CD8+ TCR diversity rose significantly by C4D1 (p=0.0027 vs p=0.16), most apparent in complete responders (p=0.02). Lower diversity was seen in patients whose nivolumab began less than 1 year after ASCT, and these patients were left out of later analyses so that immune reconstitution would not confound the results. The study covered only a single clinical trial cohort, and the causes of the repertoire differences, possibly disease activity or prior therapy, were still not defined.

The CDR3 runs 15 residues from the cysteine to the phenylalanine. CDR3 DNA only is kept here, 45 bases in frame from base 1. The trim is 4 bases for V and 4 bases for J, with a gap of 17 bases between the germline ends. The CDR1 and CDR2 encoded by the germline V gene (reference sequence) are MNHEY and SMNVEV. Genomic DNA was extracted with the Qiagen DNeasy kit from unsorted PBMCs and from negatively selected CD4+ and CD8+ fractions. Amplification of TCR beta CDR3 regions was done by immunoSEQ multiplex PCR with primers that anneal to V and J segments. A synthetic immune receptor repertoire was used to minimize amplification bias, and remaining bias was computationally removed after sequencing. In the authors' own workflow: Custom Python scripts were used to quantify repertoire diversity as the Shannon entropy index. Unsorted, CD4+ and CD8+ repertoires were examined separately, except in combined analyses, for which CD4+ and CD8+ sequences were merged in silico. Clonal expansion was defined as a frequency increase of at least 2-fold after treatment compared with C1D1, and clones undetected at baseline were assigned a pseudocount of 0.5. Clones with 0 or 1 copy at C1D1 were defined as singleton clones, while clones with 2 or more copies were defined as non-singleton clones. Clones expanded in unsorted samples were assigned a CD4+, CD8+ or unknown annotation through matching of protein sequences in sorted samples from the same patient. Wilcoxon tests on paired samples were used to test diversity changes from C1D1 to C4D1. Drawn from immuneACCESS, this table holds only the in-frame rearrangements with V and J called that TCRdb kept. Clones are partly lost; checked studies trace under half to an unresolved V gene and leave the rest unexplained. V and J calls and clone size are as listed in that table; D and trimming were resolved from the DNA. Recorded for this sample are roughly 40,000 clones; 55% to 75% of them occurred a single time. The top ten clonotypes cover less than 4% of the sample.

This receptor was obtained from a human donor with classical Hodgkin lymphoma. The source material was peripheral blood mononuclear cells (PBMCs), sampled at baseline. The sequence joins TRBV27 to TRBJ2-7; TRBD2 is a weak D gene call, 5 bases matching. The CDR3 here reads CASSWVGGSEYEQYF. The base sequence is TGTGCCAGCAGTTGGGTTGGCGGGTCAGAATACGAGCAGTACTTC.